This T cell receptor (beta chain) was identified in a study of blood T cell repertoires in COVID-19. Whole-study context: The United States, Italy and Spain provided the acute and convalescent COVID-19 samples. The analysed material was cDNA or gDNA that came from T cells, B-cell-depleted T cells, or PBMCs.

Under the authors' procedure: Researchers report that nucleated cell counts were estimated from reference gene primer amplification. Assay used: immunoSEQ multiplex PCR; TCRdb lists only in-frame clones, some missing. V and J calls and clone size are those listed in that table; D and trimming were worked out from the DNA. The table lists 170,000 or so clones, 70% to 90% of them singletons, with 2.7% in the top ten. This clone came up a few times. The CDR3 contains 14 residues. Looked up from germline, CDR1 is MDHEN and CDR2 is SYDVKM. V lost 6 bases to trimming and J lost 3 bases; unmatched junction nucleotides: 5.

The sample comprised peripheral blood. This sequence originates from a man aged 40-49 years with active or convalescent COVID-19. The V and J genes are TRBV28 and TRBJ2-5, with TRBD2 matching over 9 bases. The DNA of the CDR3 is TGTGCCAGCAGGGCCGGGACTAGCAAAGAGACCCAGTACTTC. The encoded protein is CASRAGTSKETQYF.